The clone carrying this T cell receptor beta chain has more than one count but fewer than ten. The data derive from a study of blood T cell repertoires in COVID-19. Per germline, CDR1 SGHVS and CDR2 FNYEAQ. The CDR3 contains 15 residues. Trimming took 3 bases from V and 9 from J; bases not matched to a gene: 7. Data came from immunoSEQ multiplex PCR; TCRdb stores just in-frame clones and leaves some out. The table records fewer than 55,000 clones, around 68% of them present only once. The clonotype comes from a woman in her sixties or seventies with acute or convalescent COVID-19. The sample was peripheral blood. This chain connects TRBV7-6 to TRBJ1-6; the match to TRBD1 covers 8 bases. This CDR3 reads CASSFRGPMASPLHF. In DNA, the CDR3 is TGTGCCAGCAGCTTCAGGGGGCCGATGGCTTCACCCCTCCACTTT.